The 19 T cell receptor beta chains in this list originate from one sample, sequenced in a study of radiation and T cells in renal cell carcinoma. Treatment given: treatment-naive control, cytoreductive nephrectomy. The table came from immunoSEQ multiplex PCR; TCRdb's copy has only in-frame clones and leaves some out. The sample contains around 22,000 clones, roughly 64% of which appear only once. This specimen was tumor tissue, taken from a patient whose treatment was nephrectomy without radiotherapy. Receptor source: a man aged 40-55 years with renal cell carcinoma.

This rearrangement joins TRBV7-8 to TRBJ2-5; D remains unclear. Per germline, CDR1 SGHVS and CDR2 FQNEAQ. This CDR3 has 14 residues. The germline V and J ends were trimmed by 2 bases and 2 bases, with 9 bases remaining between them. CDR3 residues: CASSLSFGQETQYF. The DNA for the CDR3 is TGTGCCAGCAGCTTAAGTTTCGGGCAAGAGACCCAGTACTTC.

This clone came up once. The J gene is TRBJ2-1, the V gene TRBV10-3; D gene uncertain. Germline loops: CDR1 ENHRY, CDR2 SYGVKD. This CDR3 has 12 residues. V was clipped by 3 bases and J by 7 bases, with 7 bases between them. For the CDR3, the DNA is TGTGCCATCAGTGAAGTGGGAAATGAGCAGTTCTTC. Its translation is CAISEVGNEQFF.

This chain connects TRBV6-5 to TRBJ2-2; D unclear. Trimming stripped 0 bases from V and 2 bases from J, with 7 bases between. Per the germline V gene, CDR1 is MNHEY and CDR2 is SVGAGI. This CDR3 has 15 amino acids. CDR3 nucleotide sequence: TGTGCCAGCAGTTACTCGTCTAGAAACACCGGGGAGCTGTTTTTT. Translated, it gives CASSYSSRNTGELFF.

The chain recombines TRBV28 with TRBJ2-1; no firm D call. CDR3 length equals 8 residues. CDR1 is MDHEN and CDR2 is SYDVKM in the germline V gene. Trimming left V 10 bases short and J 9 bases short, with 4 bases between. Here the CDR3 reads CATLEQFF. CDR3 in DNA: TGTGCCACCCTTGAGCAGTTCTTC.

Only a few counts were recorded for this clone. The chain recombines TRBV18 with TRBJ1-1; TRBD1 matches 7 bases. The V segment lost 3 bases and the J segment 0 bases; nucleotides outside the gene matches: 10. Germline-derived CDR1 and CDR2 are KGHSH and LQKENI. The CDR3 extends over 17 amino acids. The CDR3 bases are TGTGCCAGCTCACCTTTCACCCCAGGGACAGTGAACACTGAAGCTTTCTTT. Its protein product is CASSPFTPGTVNTEAFF.

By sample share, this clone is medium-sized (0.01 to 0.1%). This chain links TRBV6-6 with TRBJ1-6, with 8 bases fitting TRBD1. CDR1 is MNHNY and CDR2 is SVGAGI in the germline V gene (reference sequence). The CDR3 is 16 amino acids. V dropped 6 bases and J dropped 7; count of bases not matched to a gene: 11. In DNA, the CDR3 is TGTGCCAGCAGCAAAAATCCCGGGACAGGCAATTCACCCCTCCACTTT. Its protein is CASSKNPGTGNSPLHF.

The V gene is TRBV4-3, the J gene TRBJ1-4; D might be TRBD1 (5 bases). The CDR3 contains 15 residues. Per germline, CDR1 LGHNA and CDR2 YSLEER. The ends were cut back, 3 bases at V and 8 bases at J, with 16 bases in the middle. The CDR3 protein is CASSHYTGPDEKLFF. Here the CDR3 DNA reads TGCGCCAGCAGCCATTATACGGGACCTGACGAAAAACTGTTTTTT.

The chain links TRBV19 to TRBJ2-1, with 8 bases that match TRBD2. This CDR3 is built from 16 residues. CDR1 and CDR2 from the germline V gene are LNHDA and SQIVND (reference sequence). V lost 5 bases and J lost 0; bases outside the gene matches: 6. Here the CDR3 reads CASSPIAGSSYNEQFF. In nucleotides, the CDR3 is TGTGCCAGTAGTCCCATAGCGGGAAGCTCCTACAATGAGCAGTTCTTC.

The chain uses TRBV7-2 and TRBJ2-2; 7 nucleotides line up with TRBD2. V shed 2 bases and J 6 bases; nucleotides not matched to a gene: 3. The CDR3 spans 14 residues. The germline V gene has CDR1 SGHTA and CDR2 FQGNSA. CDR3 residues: CASSLQRGSGELFF. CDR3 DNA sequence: TGTGCCAGCAGCTTACAGCGGGGATCCGGGGAGCTGTTTTTT.

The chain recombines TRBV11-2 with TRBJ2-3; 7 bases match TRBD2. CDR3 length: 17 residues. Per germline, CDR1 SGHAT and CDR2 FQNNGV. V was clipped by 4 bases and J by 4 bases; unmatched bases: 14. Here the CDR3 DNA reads TGTGCCAGCAGCTCACCCCCCCCGGGGGGATATGCAGATACGCAGTATTTT. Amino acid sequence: CASSSPPPGGYADTQYF.

The CDR3 region has the DNA TGTGCCAGCAGAGTTGGGGCCTTGGATACGCAGTATTTT. Amino acids: CASRVGALDTQYF. This chain uses TRBV6-1 with TRBJ2-3, with D perhaps matching TRBD1 (5 bases). The CDR3 length is 13 residues. The ends were cut back, 6 bases at V and 6 bases at J, with 13 bases in the middle. CDR1 and CDR2 from the germline V gene are MNHNS and SASEGT.

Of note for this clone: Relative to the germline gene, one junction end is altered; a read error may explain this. The CDR3 here is CASSDSQVHIF. CDR3 nucleotides: TGTGCCAGCTCTGACAGTCAAGTACATATCTTT. The rearrangement joins TRBV18 to TRBJ1-1; possible D gene TRBD1, 5 bases. CDR1 is KGHSH, CDR2 LQKENI, per germline. The CDR3 sequence is 11 residues long.

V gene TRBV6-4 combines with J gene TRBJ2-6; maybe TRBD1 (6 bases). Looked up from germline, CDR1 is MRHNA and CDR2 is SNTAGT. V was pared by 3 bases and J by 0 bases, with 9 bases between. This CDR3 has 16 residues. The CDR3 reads CASSEGTNSGANVLTF. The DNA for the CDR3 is TGTGCCAGCAGTGAGGGGACAAACTCTGGGGCCAACGTCCTGACTTTC.

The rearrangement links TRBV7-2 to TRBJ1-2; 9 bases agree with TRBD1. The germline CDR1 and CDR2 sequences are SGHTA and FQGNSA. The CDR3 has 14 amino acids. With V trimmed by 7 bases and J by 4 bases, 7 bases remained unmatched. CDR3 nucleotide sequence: TGTGCCAGCACTCCGACAGGGGGTTTCTATGGCTACACCTTC. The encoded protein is CASTPTGGFYGYTF.

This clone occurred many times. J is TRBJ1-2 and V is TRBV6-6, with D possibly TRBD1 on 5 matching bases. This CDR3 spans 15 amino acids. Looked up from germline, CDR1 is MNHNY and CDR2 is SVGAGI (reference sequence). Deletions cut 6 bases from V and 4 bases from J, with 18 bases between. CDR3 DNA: TGTGCCAGCAGCCTGTCTTTAGGGGTAACCTATGGCTACACCTTC. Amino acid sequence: CASSLSLGVTYGYTF.

CDR3 nucleotide sequence: TGTGCCAGCAGCCTGAGAGGGGGTGCAGGGAAACACACTGAAGCTTTCTTT. Residues: CASSLRGGAGKHTEAFF. The V and J genes are TRBV11-2 and TRBJ1-1, with a weak D call TRBD1 (6 bases). The CDR3 spans 17 residues. V lost 5 bases and J lost 3, with 22 bases in between. The germline V gene encodes CDR1 SGHAT and CDR2 FQNNGV.

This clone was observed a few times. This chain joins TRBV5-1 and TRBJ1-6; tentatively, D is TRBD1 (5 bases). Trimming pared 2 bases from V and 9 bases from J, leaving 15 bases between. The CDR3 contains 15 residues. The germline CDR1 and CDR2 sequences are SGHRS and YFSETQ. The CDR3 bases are TGCGCCAGCAGCTTTACAGGCTCCGAGGGTTCACCCCTCCACTTT. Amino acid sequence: CASSFTGSEGSPLHF.

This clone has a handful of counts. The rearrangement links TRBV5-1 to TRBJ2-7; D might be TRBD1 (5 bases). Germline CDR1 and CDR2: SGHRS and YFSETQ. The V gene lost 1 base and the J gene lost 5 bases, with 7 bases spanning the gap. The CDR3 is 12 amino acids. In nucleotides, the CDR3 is TGCGCCAGCAGCTTGACAGGCCACGAGCAGTACTTC. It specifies CASSLTGHEQYF.

The CDR3 DNA reads TGTGCCAGCAGCTTAGACAGGGGTGCAGGGGGTGGCTACACCTTC. Encoded protein: CASSLDRGAGGGYTF. J is TRBJ1-2 and V is TRBV7-2; 7 positions agree with TRBD1. Germline V CDR1 and CDR2: SGHTA, FQGNSA. Trimming removed 1 base from V and 7 bases from J; junction bases left unmatched: 9. The CDR3 is 15 amino acids. The full variable domain, in which reference TRBV7-2 and TRBJ1-2 provide the parts outside the CDR3, is GAGVSQSPSNKVTEKGKDVELRCDPISGHTALYWYRQSLGQGLEFLIYFQGNSAPDKSGLPSDRFSAERTGGSVSTLTIQRTQQEDSAVYLCASSLDRGAGGGYTFGSGTRLTVV.